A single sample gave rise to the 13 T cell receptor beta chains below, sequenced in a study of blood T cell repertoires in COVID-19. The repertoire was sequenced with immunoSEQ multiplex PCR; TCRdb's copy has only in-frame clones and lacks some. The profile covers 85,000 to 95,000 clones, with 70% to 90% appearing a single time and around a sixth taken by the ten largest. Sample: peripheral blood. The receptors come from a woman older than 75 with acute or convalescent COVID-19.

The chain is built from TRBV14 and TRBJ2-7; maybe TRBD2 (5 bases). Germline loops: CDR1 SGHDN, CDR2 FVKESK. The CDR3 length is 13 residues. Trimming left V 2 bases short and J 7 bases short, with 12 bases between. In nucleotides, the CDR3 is TGTGCCAGCAGCCAAAGCGGTTTAGCGGAGCAGTACTTC. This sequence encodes CASSQSGLAEQYF. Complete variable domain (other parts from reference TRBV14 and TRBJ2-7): EAGVTQFPSHSVIEKGQTVTLRCDPISGHDNLYWYRRVMGKEIKFLLHFVKESKQDESGMPNNRFLAERTGGTYSTLKVQPAELEDSGVYFCASSQSGLAEQYFGPGTRLTVT.

The CDR3 DNA reads as TGCGCCAGCAGCCTAGGACAGGGGGGACTCGGCCAGTACTTC. Translation gives CASSLGQGGLGQYF. The rearrangement uses TRBV5-1 and TRBJ2-5, with TRBD1 matching 10 bases. This CDR3 spans 14 amino acids. The V and J ends lost 4 bases and 10 bases, in that order; junction bases with no gene match: 10. Germline assignment: CDR1 SGHRS and CDR2 YFSETQ. The entire variable domain, with the rest obtained from reference TRBV5-1 and TRBJ2-5, is as follows: KAGVTQTPRYLIKTRGQQVTLSCSPISGHRSVSWYQQTPGQGLQFLFEYFSETQRNKGNFPGRFSGRQFSNSRSEMNVSTLELGDSALYLCASSLGQGGLGQYFGPGTRLLVL.

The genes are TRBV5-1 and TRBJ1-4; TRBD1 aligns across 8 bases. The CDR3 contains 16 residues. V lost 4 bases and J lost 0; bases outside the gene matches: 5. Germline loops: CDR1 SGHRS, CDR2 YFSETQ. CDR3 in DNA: TGCGCCAGCAGCAGGGGACAGGTCGCAACTAATGAAAAACTGTTTTTT. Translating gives CASSRGQVATNEKLFF.

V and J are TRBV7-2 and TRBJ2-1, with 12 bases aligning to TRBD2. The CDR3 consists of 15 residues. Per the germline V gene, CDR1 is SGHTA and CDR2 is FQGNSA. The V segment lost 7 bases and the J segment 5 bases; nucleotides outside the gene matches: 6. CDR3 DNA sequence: TGTGCCAGCACCACTCTAGCGGGGGGGCACAATGAGCAGTTCTTC. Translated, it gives CASTTLAGGHNEQFF.

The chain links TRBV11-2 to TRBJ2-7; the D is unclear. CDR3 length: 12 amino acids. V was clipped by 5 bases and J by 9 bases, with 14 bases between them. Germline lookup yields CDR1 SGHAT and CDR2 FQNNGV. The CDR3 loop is CASSPGSPGQYF. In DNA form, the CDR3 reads TGTGCCAGCAGCCCTGGTTCCCCGGGGCAGTACTTC.

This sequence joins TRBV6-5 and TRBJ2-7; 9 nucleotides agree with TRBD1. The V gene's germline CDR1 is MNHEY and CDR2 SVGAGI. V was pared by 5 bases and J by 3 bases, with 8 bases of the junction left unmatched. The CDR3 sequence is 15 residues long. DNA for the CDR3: TGTGCCAGCAGTAAAACCGGGACAGGGTTCTACGAGCAGTACTTC. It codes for CASSKTGTGFYEQYF.

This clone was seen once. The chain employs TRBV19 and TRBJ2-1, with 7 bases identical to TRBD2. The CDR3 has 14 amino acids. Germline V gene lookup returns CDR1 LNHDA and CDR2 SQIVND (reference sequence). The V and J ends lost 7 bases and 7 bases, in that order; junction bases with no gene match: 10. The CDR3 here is CASTPWGGRNEQFF. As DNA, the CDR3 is TGTGCCAGTACTCCCTGGGGGGGTAGAAATGAGCAGTTCTTC.

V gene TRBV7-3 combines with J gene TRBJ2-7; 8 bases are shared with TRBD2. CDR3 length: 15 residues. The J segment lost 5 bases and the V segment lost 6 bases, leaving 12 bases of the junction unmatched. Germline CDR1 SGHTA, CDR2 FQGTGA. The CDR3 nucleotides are TGTGCCAGCAGTAGTGCAGAGCGGGGGTTCCACGAGCAGTACTTC. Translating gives CASSSAERGFHEQYF. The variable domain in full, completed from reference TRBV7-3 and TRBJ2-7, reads GAGVSQTPSNKVTEKGKYVELRCDPISGHTALYWYRQSLGQGPEFLIYFQGTGAADDSGLPNDRFFAVRPEGSVSTLKIQRTERGDSAVYLCASSSAERGFHEQYFGPGTRLTVT.

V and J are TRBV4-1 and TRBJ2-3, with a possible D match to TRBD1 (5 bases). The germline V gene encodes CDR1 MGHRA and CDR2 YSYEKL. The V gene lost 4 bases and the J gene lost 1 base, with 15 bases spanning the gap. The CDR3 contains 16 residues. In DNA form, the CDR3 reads TGCGCCAGCAGCCTTACCCAGGGCGGAGGCACAGATACGCAGTATTTT. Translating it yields CASSLTQGGGTDTQYF.

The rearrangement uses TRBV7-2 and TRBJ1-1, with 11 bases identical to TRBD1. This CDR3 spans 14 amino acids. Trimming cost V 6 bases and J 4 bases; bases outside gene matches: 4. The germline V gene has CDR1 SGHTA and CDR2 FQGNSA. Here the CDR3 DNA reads TGTGCCAGCAGGAGGGACAGGGGGAGCACTGAAGCTTTCTTT. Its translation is CASRRDRGSTEAFF.

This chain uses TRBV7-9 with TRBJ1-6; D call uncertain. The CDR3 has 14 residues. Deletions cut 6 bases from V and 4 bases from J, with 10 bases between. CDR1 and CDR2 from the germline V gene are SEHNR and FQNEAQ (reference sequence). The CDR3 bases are TGTGCCAGCAGTCACACAGAATATAATTCACCCCTCCACTTT. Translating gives CASSHTEYNSPLHF.

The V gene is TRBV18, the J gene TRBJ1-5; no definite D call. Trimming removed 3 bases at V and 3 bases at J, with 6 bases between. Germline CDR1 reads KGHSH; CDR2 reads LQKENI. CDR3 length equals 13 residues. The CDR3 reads CASSPSANQPQHF. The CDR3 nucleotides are TGTGCCAGCTCACCGAGTGCCAATCAGCCCCAGCATTTT.

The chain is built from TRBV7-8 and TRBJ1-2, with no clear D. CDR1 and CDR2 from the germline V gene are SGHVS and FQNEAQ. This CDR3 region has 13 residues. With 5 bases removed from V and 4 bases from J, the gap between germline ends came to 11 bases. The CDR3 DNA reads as TGTGCCAGCAGCGTAGAAAACGGCTATGGCTACACCTTC. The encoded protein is CASSVENGYGYTF.